This T cell receptor (beta chain) was sequenced for a study of T cell changes during pregnancy in multiple sclerosis. Losses at the gene ends were 7 bases for V and 4 bases for J; bases not matched to a gene: 8. Germline loops: CDR1 MGHRA, CDR2 YSYEKL. This CDR3 is 15 amino acids long. Some clones are missing from TCRdb's copy, which holds only in-frame ones; the method was immunoSEQ multiplex PCR. This sample carries fewer than 40,000 clones, 75% to 95% of them seen once, and the ten largest clones take about 12%. This specimen consisted of CD8+ T cells from peripheral blood mononuclear cells, obtained after pregnancy. The gene calls are TRBV4-1 and TRBJ2-1; 9 nucleotides agree with TRBD2. The sequence came from a female donor with multiple sclerosis, enrolled in a pregnancy study. The chain's CDR3 is CASTSAGGQYNEQFF. CDR3 coding DNA: TGCGCCAGCACCTCAGCGGGAGGACAATACAATGAGCAGTTCTTC.